The clone carrying this T cell receptor (beta chain) occurred a few times. Its antigen is not identified. The sample belongs to a study of regulatory T cells in long-lasting Graves disease. CDR3-region Arm-PCR and iRepertoire HTBI primers produced the TCR beta libraries. TCRdb ran MiXCR on the multiplex PCR reads and lists one entry per CDR3 protein. The sample holds fewer than 450,000 distinct CDR3 sequences, roughly a quarter seen once. The time point: persistent/refractory GD, antithyroid drugs over 5 years with positive TRAb. The authors made the TCR library using RNA they extracted from PBMCs. The authors diagnosed Graves' disease using American Thyroid Association guidelines. Recruitment took place at an endocrinology department in Xi'an, China. General study results and limits: Patients with persistent disease showed a bias toward TRBV28, TRBJ1-2 and TRBJ2-5. Accuracy may have been reduced by the small sample size.

Trimming took 6 bases from V and 3 from J, leaving 12 bases between them. Per the germline V gene, CDR1 is MGHRA and CDR2 is YSYEKL. The CDR3 extends over 14 amino acids. This TCR was recovered from a female donor with Graves disease. The chain uses TRBV4-1 and TRBJ1-5; D might be TRBD1 (5 bases). The material sequenced was peripheral blood mononuclear cells (PBMCs), taken when the disease was refractory, from a patient treated with antithyroid drugs. CDR3 loop: CASSPRDFNQPQHF. CDR3 DNA sequence: TGCGCCAGCAGTCCAAGGGACTTCAATCAGCCCCAGCATTTT.